The sequence of this TCR beta chain was determined in a study of shared clonotypes between healthy human individuals. Clones were sequenced by immunoSEQ multiplex PCR, and TCRdb holds only the in-frame ones, with some missing. The sample holds 520,000 or so clones, 79% seen once. This CDR3 has 16 amino acids. The V gene end was trimmed by 4 bases and the J gene end by 6 bases; junction bases not matched to a gene: 13. In germline, CDR1 is KGHSH, CDR2 LQKENI. V gene TRBV18 combines with J gene TRBJ2-7; 9 positions match TRBD1. This clonotype was obtained from a woman aged 40-49 years in good health. Some clones in this sample may be carry-over from other donors' samples. The sequenced sample consisted of PBMCs. The CDR3 sequence is CASSLGQGISPSEQYF. The CDR3 coding sequence is TGTGCCAGCTCACTAGGACAGGGGATTTCCCCCTCCGAGCAGTACTTC.